The TCR beta chain under discussion was sequenced for a study of blood T cell repertoires in COVID-19. Only in-frame clones appear in the TCRdb table, and some are missing; sequencing was by immunoSEQ multiplex PCR. The data contain 140,000 to 150,000 clones, more than 70% of them seen just once; the ten biggest clones take up over 10%. V was cut by 1 base and J by 7 bases, with 14 bases left in between. CDR1 SGHTA and CDR2 FQGNSA come from the germline V gene. This CDR3 region has 14 residues. This clone was found many times. The specimen sequenced was peripheral blood. This chain links TRBV7-2 with TRBJ2-7; the D is unclear. This clonotype was sampled from a man aged 55 to 70 with active or convalescent COVID-19. The DNA of the CDR3 is TGTGCCAGCAGCTTAGAGTACAGCCAGTTGGAGCAGTACTTC. It specifies CASSLEYSQLEQYF.